This TCR beta chain was captured in a study of early T cells in non-severe SARS-CoV-2 infection. TCRdb reanalysed the 5' RACE reads using MiXCR and keeps one entry per CDR3 protein. The table shows around 70,000 distinct CDR3 sequences, with roughly a sixth occurring only once. This CDR3 has 14 residues. V was clipped by 0 bases and J by 4 bases, with 9 bases between them. CDR1 ENHRY and CDR2 SYGVKD come from the germline V gene. This clonotype was recorded only once. Sequencing was performed on whole blood. This clonotype originated in an adult who was a healthcare worker with PCR-confirmed SARS-CoV-2 infection or an uninfected control (not recorded which). The chain has TRBV10-3 and TRBJ1-1; D is possibly TRBD1 (5 bases). The CDR3: CAISESRGSTEAFF. The CDR3 DNA reads as TGTGCCATCAGTGAGTCGCGGGGCAGCACTGAAGCTTTCTTT.